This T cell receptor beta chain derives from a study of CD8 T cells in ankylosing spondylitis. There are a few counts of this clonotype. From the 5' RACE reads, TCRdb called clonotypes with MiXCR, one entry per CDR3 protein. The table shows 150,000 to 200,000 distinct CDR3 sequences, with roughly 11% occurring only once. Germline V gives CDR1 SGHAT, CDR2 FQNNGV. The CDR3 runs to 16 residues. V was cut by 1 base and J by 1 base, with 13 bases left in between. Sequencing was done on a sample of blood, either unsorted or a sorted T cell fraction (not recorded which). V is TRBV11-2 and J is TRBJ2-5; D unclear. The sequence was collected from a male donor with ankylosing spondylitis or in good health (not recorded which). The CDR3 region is CASSLVPSNRQETQYF. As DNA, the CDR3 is TGTGCCAGCAGCTTAGTGCCCTCGAACCGCCAAGAGACCCAGTACTTC. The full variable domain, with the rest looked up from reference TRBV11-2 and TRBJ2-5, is EAGVAQSPRYKIIEKRQSVAFWCNPISGHATLYWYQQILGQGPKLLIQFQNNGVVDDSQLPKDRFSAERLKGVDSTLKIQPAKLEDSAVYLCASSLVPSNRQETQYFGPGTRLLVL.